The 22 T cell receptor beta chains given below trace back to one sample, sequenced in a study of response to subunit inactivated influenza vaccine. TCRdb itself ran the RT-PCR reads through MiXCR, one entry per CDR3 protein. The table has about 530,000 distinct CDR3 sequences, about an eighth seen once. Material: PBMCs from blood, obtained 40 to 50 days after vaccination. These receptors originate from a man aged 50-60 years who received an inactivated influenza vaccine.

The genes are TRBV4-2 and TRBJ2-2, with TRBD2 identical over 13 bases. Unmatched junction bases numbered 5, after V lost 1 base and J lost 6 bases. Per the germline V gene, CDR1 is LGHNA and CDR2 is YNFKEQ. The CDR3 has 17 amino acids. CDR3 bases: TGTGCCAGCAGCCAAGGCGTAACTAGCGGGGGGGCCGGGGAGCTGTTTTTT. Translation gives CASSQGVTSGGAGELFF.

This clonotype was detected a few times. V and J are TRBV28 and TRBJ1-1; D not certain. The ends were cut back, 5 bases at V and 3 bases at J, with 16 bases in the middle. The CDR3 covers 15 residues. CDR1 MDHEN and CDR2 SYDVKM come from the germline V gene. The CDR3 loop reads CASSGSRAPHTEAFF. CDR3 nucleotides: TGTGCCAGCAGTGGAAGTAGGGCCCCCCACACTGAAGCTTTCTTT.

This clonotype was counted many times. The V and J genes are TRBV12-3 or TRBV12-4 and TRBJ1-6, with D tentatively TRBD1 (6 bases). The CDR3 runs 13 residues. V was clipped by 1 base and J by 9 bases, with 7 bases between them. CDR3 nucleotide sequence: TGTGCCAGCAGTTTAGAGGGGGGTTCACCCCTCCACTTT. Translating it yields CASSLEGGSPLHF.

This clonotype occurred a few times. The chain joins TRBV18 to TRBJ2-1, with no clear D. Trimming shortened V by 4 bases and J by 2 bases, and 6 bases separated the two germline ends. The germline V gene encodes CDR1 KGHSH and CDR2 LQKENI. CDR3 length: 13 amino acids. CDR3 in amino acids: CASSRPPYNEQFF. Here the CDR3 DNA reads TGTGCCAGCTCACGGCCGCCCTACAATGAGCAGTTCTTC.

The chain employs TRBV4-3 and TRBJ2-7; D is possibly TRBD2 (5 bases). The V end was cut by 0 bases, the J end by 6 bases, with 12 bases between. Germline-derived CDR1 and CDR2 are LGHNA and YSLEER. This CDR3 region has 14 residues. The DNA of the CDR3 is TGCGCCAGCAGCCAAGAATCGGGAAGCGGCGAGCAGTACTTC. Translating gives CASSQESGSGEQYF.

The table lists this clonotype with many counts. This chain joins TRBV20-1 and TRBJ2-3, with 8 nucleotides matching TRBD2. The CDR3 extends over 14 amino acids. V lost 3 bases and J lost 0; bases outside the gene matches: 2. Germline V gives CDR1 DFQATT, CDR2 SNEGSKA (reference sequence). The CDR3 spells CSASGGGSTDTQYF. DNA of the CDR3: TGCAGTGCTAGCGGGGGGGGTAGCACAGATACGCAGTATTTT.

The chain has TRBV11-2 and TRBJ2-5; maybe TRBD1 (6 bases). Germline V gene lookup returns CDR1 SGHAT and CDR2 FQNNGV. CDR3 length equals 12 residues. Trimming stripped 7 bases from V and 2 bases from J, with 8 bases between. CDR3 loop: CASTRGQETQYF. The CDR3 region has the DNA TGTGCCAGCACCAGGGGTCAAGAGACCCAGTACTTC.

The chain joins TRBV13 to TRBJ2-3; no reliable D call. CDR3 length: 13 amino acids. V lost 5 bases to trimming and J lost 7 bases, with 13 bases between them. Germline CDR1 is PRHDT and CDR2 is FYEKMQ (reference sequence). The DNA of the CDR3 is TGTGCCAGCAGCAGCTGGACGCATAATACGCAGTATTTT. Translation gives CASSSWTHNTQYF. Filled out from reference TRBV13 and TRBJ2-3, the complete variable domain reads AAGVIQSPRHLIKEKRETATLKCYPIPRHDTVYWYQQGPGQDPQFLISFYEKMQSDKGSIPDRFSAQQFSDYHSELNMSSLELGDSALYFCASSSWTHNTQYFGPGTRLTVL.

The chain joins TRBV27 to TRBJ1-6, with D possibly matching TRBD1 (5 bases). Trimming removed 0 bases at V and 10 bases at J, with 16 bases between. The CDR3 covers 16 residues. The germline CDR1 and CDR2 sequences are MNHEY and SMNVEV (reference sequence). The CDR3: CASSLSVAGSTSPLHF. DNA for the CDR3: TGTGCCAGCAGTTTATCGGTAGCAGGGAGCACGTCACCCCTCCACTTT.

This clonotype has only a few counts. This chain joins TRBV7-8 and TRBJ1-4, with D perhaps TRBD1 (6 bases). V lost 0 bases to trimming and J lost 5 bases, with 10 bases between them. Germline CDR1 and CDR2: SGHVS and FQNEAQ. The CDR3 extends over 15 amino acids. In DNA form, the CDR3 reads TGTGCCAGCAGCTTAGCGCTGGGGGCGAATGAAAAACTGTTTTTT. Amino acids: CASSLALGANEKLFF.

This clonotype showed up just a few times. This rearrangement joins TRBV20-1 to TRBJ1-1, with D hard to call. The CDR3 loop spans 13 amino acids. In germline, CDR1 is DFQATT, CDR2 SNEGSKA (reference sequence). V was shortened by 2 bases and J by 1 base, with 8 bases between the two germline ends. CDR3 in DNA: TGCAGTGCTAGACACATCCAGAACACTGAAGCTTTCTTT. Protein: CSARHIQNTEAFF.

This clonotype appeared many times. The V call is TRBV20-1, the J call TRBJ1-1, with D tentatively TRBD1 (6 bases). This CDR3 spans 13 amino acids. V lost 6 bases and J 3 bases, leaving 14 bases between the germline ends. Germline V gene sequence: CDR1 DFQATT, CDR2 SNEGSKA (reference sequence). The CDR3 region has the DNA TGCAGTGCAACCAGGGGCGCGGACACTGAAGCTTTCTTT. Translated: CSATRGADTEAFF.

The rearrangement links TRBV7-8 to TRBJ2-3; D not certain. The CDR3 is made up of 14 amino acids. Looked up from germline, CDR1 is SGHVS and CDR2 is FQNEAQ. Trimming removed 1 base at V and 2 bases at J, with 7 bases between. In DNA, the CDR3 is TGTGCCAGCAGCTTAGGGGTAGCCACAGATACGCAGTATTTT. This translates into CASSLGVATDTQYF.

Many counts were recorded for this clonotype. The V call is TRBV20-1, the J call TRBJ2-1; D perhaps matches TRBD1 (6 bases). The CDR3 contains 16 residues. Trimming took off 4 bases at V and 3 bases at J, with 19 bases between the two ends. The germline V gene has CDR1 DFQATT and CDR2 SNEGSKA (reference sequence). CDR3: CSAISPTGRNYNEQFF. In DNA, the CDR3 is TGCAGTGCTATAAGCCCCACAGGGAGAAACTACAATGAGCAGTTCTTC.

The chain has TRBV11-3 and TRBJ2-1; D unclear. CDR3 length: 13 residues. Germline CDR1 is SGHNT and CDR2 is YENEEA. V was trimmed by 3 bases and J by 4 bases, leaving 7 bases between them. CDR3 amino acids: CASSFRPYNEQFF. DNA of the CDR3: TGTGCCAGCAGCTTTAGACCTTACAATGAGCAGTTCTTC. Full variable domain (remainder filled in from reference TRBV11-3 and TRBJ2-1): EAGVVQSPRYKIIEKKQPVAFWCNPISGHNTLYWYLQNLGQGPELLIRYENEEAVDDSQLPKDRFSAERLKGVDSTLKIQPAELGDSAVYLCASSFRPYNEQFFGPGTRLTVL.

This chain joins TRBV20-1 and TRBJ2-7; TRBD2 agrees at 9 bases. Germline V CDR1 and CDR2: DFQATT, SNEGSKA (reference sequence). The ends lost 4 bases at V and 4 bases at J; junction bases unmatched: 5. This CDR3 is built from 13 residues. The CDR3 nucleotides read TGCAGTGCTATGCTAGCGGGATTGTACGAGCAGTACTTC. Translated: CSAMLAGLYEQYF.

There are a few counts of this clonotype. The rearrangement uses TRBV20-1 and TRBJ2-7, with unresolved D. Germline CDR1 reads DFQATT; CDR2 reads SNEGSKA (reference sequence). The CDR3 covers 11 residues. V was shortened by 6 bases and J by 0 bases, with 6 bases between the two germline ends. DNA of the CDR3: TGCAGTGCCAGGAACTCCTACGAGCAGTACTTC. Translating gives CSARNSYEQYF.

This chain joins TRBV28 and TRBJ2-7; TRBD1 agrees at 10 bases. Germline trimming cut 6 bases from V and 7 bases from J; bases unmatched to any gene: 6. The germline CDR1 and CDR2 sequences are MDHEN and SYDVKM. This CDR3 contains 13 residues. CDR3 amino acids: CASRTGGAGEQYF. The CDR3 nucleotides read TGTGCCAGCAGGACAGGGGGCGCGGGAGAGCAGTACTTC.

This clonotype was seen a handful of times. The CDR3 nucleotides are TGCAGCGTTACCCGGGCTATGAACACTGAAGCTTTCTTT. Its translation is CSVTRAMNTEAFF. V and J are TRBV29-1 and TRBJ1-1; D ambiguous. V lost 5 bases and J 0 bases, leaving 10 bases between the germline ends. This CDR3 spans 13 amino acids. Germline V gene sequence: CDR1 SQVTM, CDR2 ANQGSEA.

In its sample, this clonotype was seen a few times. The rearrangement joins TRBV10-3 to TRBJ2-5; a weak D match, TRBD2 (5 bases). Germline V gene data show CDR1 as ENHRY and CDR2 as SYGVKD. This CDR3 has 15 residues. The germline V and J ends were trimmed by 6 bases and 7 bases, with 21 bases remaining between them. The CDR3 region is CAISGPYGEVGTQYF. For the CDR3, the DNA is TGTGCCATCAGCGGACCGTACGGGGAAGTGGGGACCCAGTACTTC.

The CDR3 sequence: CASSNKETQYF. In DNA form, the CDR3 reads TGTGCCAGCAGCAATAAAGAGACCCAGTACTTC. The V call is TRBV7-9, the J call TRBJ2-5; D is undetermined. The CDR3 contains 11 residues. The germline CDR1 and CDR2 sequences are SEHNR and FQNEAQ (reference sequence). The germline V and J ends were trimmed by 5 bases and 3 bases, with 4 bases remaining between them.

The V call is TRBV24-1, the J call TRBJ2-2, with TRBD1 matching 8 bases. CDR3 length: 14 residues. V lost 4 bases, J lost 4 bases, and 1 base stayed unmatched. Germline V gene sequence: CDR1 KGHDR, CDR2 SFDVKD. The CDR3 sequence is CATSEQGVTGELFF. In DNA form, the CDR3 reads TGTGCCACCAGTGAACAGGGGGTCACCGGGGAGCTGTTTTTT.